This passage covers 20 T cell receptor beta chains from one sample sequenced in a study of T cell responses to AZD1222 COVID-19 vaccine. Assay: immunoSEQ multiplex PCR; the TCRdb copy retains only in-frame clones and omits some. The data show tens of thousands of clones, around 80% seen once. The sequenced sample was peripheral blood, obtained on day 0 of AZD1222 vaccination. The receptors were gathered from an adult in good health.

V and J are TRBV5-4 and TRBJ2-5, with 7 bases that match TRBD1. With 4 bases clipped from V and 5 bases from J, the junction kept 11 bases outside the gene matches. The CDR3 is 15 residues long. CDR1 and CDR2 (germline): SGHNT, YYREEE (reference sequence). The CDR3 here is CASSPYKGAGETQYF. The DNA of the CDR3 is TGTGCCAGCAGCCCCTATAAGGGGGCAGGGGAGACCCAGTACTTC.

This clone was seen a handful of times. V gene TRBV14 combines with J gene TRBJ1-6; unclear D gene. Germline-derived CDR1 and CDR2 are SGHDN and FVKESK. V was pared by 3 bases and J by 6 bases, with 3 bases between. There are 12 residues in the CDR3. The CDR3 DNA reads as TGTGCCAGCAGCCAGGGTAATTCACCCCTCCACTTT. It is translated as CASSQGNSPLHF.

The CDR3 coding sequence is TGTGCCAGCAGTTTCCCCGGACGAAGCAATCAGCCCCAGCATTTT. Protein product: CASSFPGRSNQPQHF. The rearrangement joins TRBV28 to TRBJ1-5; unclear D gene. The V end was cut by 3 bases, the J end by 1 base, with 10 bases between. Germline-derived CDR1 and CDR2 are MDHEN and SYDVKM. The CDR3 runs 15 residues.

The V call is TRBV21-1, the J call TRBJ2-3; TRBD2 is taken as the D call from the table, unchecked against the DNA. TRBV21-1 constitutes a pseudogene. The CDR3 runs 15 residues. The CDR3 sequence: CASSKAGGGTDTQYF. The CDR3 nucleotides are TGTGCCAGCAGCAAAGCGGGAGGGGGCACAGATACGCAGTATTTT.

V usage is TRBV7-9 and J usage is TRBJ1-1; D may be TRBD1 (6 bases). V shed 5 bases and J shed 4 bases, with 14 bases lying between them. The CDR3 sequence is 14 residues long. CDR1 is SEHNR, CDR2 FQNEAQ, per germline (reference sequence). The CDR3 region has the DNA TGTGCCAGCAGCCTCGAGGGAGGGGGCACTGAAGCTTTCTTT. It codes for CASSLEGGGTEAFF. The whole variable domain, filled in from reference TRBV7-9 and TRBJ1-1, reads DTGVSQNPRHKITKRGQNVTFRCDPISEHNRLYWYRQTLGQGPEFLTYFQNEAQLEKSRLLSDRFSAERPKGSFSTLEIQRTEQGDSAMYLCASSLEGGGTEAFFGQGTRLTVV.

The chain combines TRBV12-3 or TRBV12-4 with TRBJ1-2; TRBD1 matches at 9 bases. J was trimmed by 2 bases and V by 6 bases; bases with no gene match: 1. The CDR3 has 13 residues. The CDR3 nucleotides are TGTGCCAGCAGAGGGACAGGGAACTATGGCTACACCTTC. Its translation: CASRGTGNYGYTF.

This clone was observed a few times. The sample carries other DNA sequences with the same CDR3. CDR3 sequence (DNA): TGTGCCAGCAGTGGCAATAATTCACCCCTCCACTTT. Encoded protein: CASSGNNSPLHF. J is TRBJ1-6 and V is TRBV2; no clear D gene. This CDR3 spans 12 amino acids. Germline V CDR1 and CDR2: SNHLY, FYNNEI. Trimming took 4 bases from V and 5 from J, leaving 3 bases between them.

The chain carries TRBV20-1 and TRBJ2-7, with D possibly matching TRBD2 (6 bases). V lost 3 bases and J lost 6, with 9 bases in between. Germline values: CDR1 DFQATT, CDR2 SNEGSKA (reference sequence). This CDR3 region has 11 residues. CDR3 nucleotide sequence: TGCAGTGCTAGGCGGGAACCCGAGCAGTACTTC. As protein: CSARREPEQYF.

The chain employs TRBV29-1 and TRBJ2-7; D unresolved. Per germline, CDR1 SQVTM and CDR2 ANQGSEA. This CDR3 comprises 12 residues. The V end lost 8 bases, the J end lost 1 base, and 12 bases lay between the germline ends. CDR3 amino acids: CSITTVSYEQYF. The CDR3 region has the DNA TGCAGCATCACGACGGTGTCCTACGAGCAGTACTTC.

This chain connects TRBV2 to TRBJ2-7; either TRBD1 or TRBD2 may supply D (5 bases each). The length of the CDR3 is 12 residues. CDR1 is SNHLY and CDR2 is FYNNEI in the germline V gene. Between the trimmed V and J ends, which lost 3 bases and 4 bases, there was a span of 7 bases. This chain's CDR3 is CASSDGGYEQYF. The CDR3 DNA sequence: TGTGCCAGCAGTGATGGGGGTTACGAGCAGTACTTC.

The CDR3 nucleotides are TGTGCCAGCAGTGAAGGACTTTTGGAGACCCAGTACTTC. This codes for CASSEGLLETQYF. V and J are TRBV6-1 and TRBJ2-5; unclear D gene. From germline, CDR1 is MNHNS and CDR2 SASEGT. The V and J ends lost 1 base and 5 bases respectively, with 8 bases between them. This CDR3 has 13 residues.

J is TRBJ2-5 and V is TRBV15; D unclear. The germline V gene encodes CDR1 LNHNV and CDR2 YYDKDF (reference sequence). The V end lost 1 base, the J end lost 1 base, and 13 bases lay between the germline ends. This CDR3 is built from 16 residues. The CDR3 coding sequence is TGTGCCACCAGCAGAGCCCTTGCGGCTTCCCAAGAGACCCAGTACTTC. Translated: CATSRALAASQETQYF.

The chain is built from TRBV7-2 and TRBJ1-2, with TRBD1 matching over 10 bases. The CDR3 is 14 amino acids. The V segment lost 3 bases and the J segment 8 bases; nucleotides outside the gene matches: 6. CDR1 and CDR2 (germline): SGHTA, FQGNSA. The CDR3 nucleotides are TGTGCCAGCAGCTTTGCCGGGACAGGGGTAGGCTACACCTTC. It codes for CASSFAGTGVGYTF.

In its sample, this clone was seen a few times. The J gene is TRBJ1-5, the V gene TRBV6-2 or TRBV6-3; possibly TRBD1 for D (5 bases). Germline CDR1 and CDR2: MNHEY and SVGEGT. This CDR3 spans 19 amino acids. V was cut by 4 bases and J by 2 bases, with 24 bases left in between. CDR3 bases: TGTGCCAGCAGTTTACGTTGGGGACGGGGATTAGATGGCAATCAGCCCCAGCATTTT. Translating it yields CASSLRWGRGLDGNQPQHF.

Comments on this clone: Other DNA sequences in the sample encode the same CDR3. CDR3 in amino acids: CASSLASSGNYNEQFF. The DNA for the CDR3 is TGTGCCAGCAGCTTAGCGTCGAGCGGGAACTACAATGAGCAGTTCTTC. The chain is built from TRBV7-9 and TRBJ2-1; 7 bases fit TRBD2. Germline trimming cut 0 bases from V and 3 bases from J; bases unmatched to any gene: 5. The CDR3 covers 16 residues. The V gene's germline CDR1 is SEHNR and CDR2 FQNEAQ (reference sequence).

The J gene is TRBJ2-7, the V gene TRBV5-1, with 14 bases that match TRBD2. With 0 bases clipped from V and 0 bases from J, the junction kept 5 bases outside the gene matches. The germline CDR1 and CDR2 sequences are SGHRS and YFSETQ. This CDR3 comprises 18 residues. As DNA, the CDR3 is TGCGCCAGCAGCTTGGGACTAGCGGGAGGGTCCTACTCCTACGAGCAGTACTTC. Translating gives CASSLGLAGGSYSYEQYF.

A few counts support this clone. The gene calls are TRBV5-1 and TRBJ2-5; TRBD1 matches 7 bases. The CDR3 is made up of 14 amino acids. Per germline, CDR1 SGHRS and CDR2 YFSETQ. Trimming removed 3 bases from V and 2 bases from J; junction bases left unmatched: 4. The CDR3 DNA follows: TGCGCCAGCAGCTCCACAGGGGCACAAGAGACCCAGTACTTC. It translates to CASSSTGAQETQYF. The full variable domain, with the rest looked up from reference TRBV5-1 and TRBJ2-5, is KAGVTQTPRYLIKTRGQQVTLSCSPISGHRSVSWYQQTPGQGLQFLFEYFSETQRNKGNFPGRFSGRQFSNSRSEMNVSTLELGDSALYLCASSSTGAQETQYFGPGTRLLVL.

This chain joins TRBV6-6 and TRBJ1-2; 10 bases fit TRBD1. This CDR3 spans 16 amino acids. Germline CDR1 and CDR2: MNHNY and SVGAGI (reference sequence). J lost 0 bases, V lost 5 bases, and 6 bases had no gene match. Written as DNA, the CDR3 is TGTGCCAGCAGTCGACAGGGGGCTTGGGCTAACTATGGCTACACCTTC. Its translation: CASSRQGAWANYGYTF.

This clone occurred once. The chain combines TRBV6-2 or TRBV6-3 with TRBJ2-5, with D perhaps matching TRBD1 (5 bases). Looked up from germline, CDR1 is MNHEY and CDR2 is SVGEGT. With 3 bases removed from V and 5 bases from J, the gap between germline ends came to 19 bases. The CDR3 length is 16 residues. The DNA for the CDR3 is TGTGCCAGCAGTTATGAAGCAGGGAAGGACGCTGAGACCCAGTACTTC. Protein product: CASSYEAGKDAETQYF.

The chain employs TRBV7-9 and TRBJ2-4, with 7 bases aligning to TRBD1. From germline, CDR1 is SEHNR and CDR2 FQNEAQ (reference sequence). The trim removed 6 bases at V and 6 bases at J, leaving 5 bases unmatched. This CDR3 is built from 13 residues. CDR3 residues: CASSTGDGNIQYF. CDR3 in DNA: TGTGCCAGCAGTACAGGGGACGGAAACATTCAGTACTTC.